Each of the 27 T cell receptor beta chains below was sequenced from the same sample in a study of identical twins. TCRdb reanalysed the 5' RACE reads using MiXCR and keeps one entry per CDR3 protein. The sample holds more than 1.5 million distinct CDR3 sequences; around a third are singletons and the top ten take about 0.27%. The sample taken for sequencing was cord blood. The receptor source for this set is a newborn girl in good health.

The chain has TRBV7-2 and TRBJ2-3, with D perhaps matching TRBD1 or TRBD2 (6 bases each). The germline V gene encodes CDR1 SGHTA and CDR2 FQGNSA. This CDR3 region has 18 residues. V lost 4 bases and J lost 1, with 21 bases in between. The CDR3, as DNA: TGTGCCAGCAGCTCCCGAATTCTGACTAGACAGGGCACAGATACGCAGTATTTT. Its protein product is CASSSRILTRQGTDTQYF.

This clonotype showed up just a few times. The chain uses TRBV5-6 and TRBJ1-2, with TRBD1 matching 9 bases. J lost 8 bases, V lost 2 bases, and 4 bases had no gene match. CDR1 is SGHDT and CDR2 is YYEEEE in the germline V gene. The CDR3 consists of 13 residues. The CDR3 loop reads CASSLTGGWGYTF. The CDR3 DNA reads TGTGCCAGCAGCTTAACAGGGGGCTGGGGCTACACCTTC.

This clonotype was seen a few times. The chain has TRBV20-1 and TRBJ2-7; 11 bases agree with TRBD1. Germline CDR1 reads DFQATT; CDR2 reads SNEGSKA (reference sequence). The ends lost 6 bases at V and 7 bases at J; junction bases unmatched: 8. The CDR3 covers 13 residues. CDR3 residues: CSAGQGAGNEQYF. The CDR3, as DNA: TGCAGTGCCGGACAGGGGGCCGGAAATGAGCAGTACTTC.

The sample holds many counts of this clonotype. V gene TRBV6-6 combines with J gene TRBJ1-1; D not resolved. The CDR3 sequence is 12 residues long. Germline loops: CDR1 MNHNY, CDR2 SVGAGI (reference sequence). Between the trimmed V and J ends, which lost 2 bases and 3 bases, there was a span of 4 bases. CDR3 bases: TGTGCCAGCAGTTACAGGGACACTGAAGCTTTCTTT. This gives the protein CASSYRDTEAFF.

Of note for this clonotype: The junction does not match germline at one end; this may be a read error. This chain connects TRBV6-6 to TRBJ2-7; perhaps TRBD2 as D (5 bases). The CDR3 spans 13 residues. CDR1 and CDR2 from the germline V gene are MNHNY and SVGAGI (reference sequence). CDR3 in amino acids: CAGSYRLAYEQYF. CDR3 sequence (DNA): TGTGCCGGCAGTTACCGGCTAGCTTACGAGCAGTACTTC.

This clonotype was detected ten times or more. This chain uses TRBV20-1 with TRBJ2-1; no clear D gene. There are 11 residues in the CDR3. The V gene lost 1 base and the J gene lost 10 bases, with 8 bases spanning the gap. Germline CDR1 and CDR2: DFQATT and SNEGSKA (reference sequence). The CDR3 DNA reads TGCAGTGCTAGAGGCCTTAGAGAGCAGTTCTTC. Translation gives CSARGLREQFF.

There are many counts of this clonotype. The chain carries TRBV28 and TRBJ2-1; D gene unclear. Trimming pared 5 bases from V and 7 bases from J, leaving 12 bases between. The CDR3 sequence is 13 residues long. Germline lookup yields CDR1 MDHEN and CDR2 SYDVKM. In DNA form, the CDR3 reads TGTGCCAGCAGTCCCCTGGTAAGGAATGAGCAGTTCTTC. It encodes CASSPLVRNEQFF.

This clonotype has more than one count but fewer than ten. CDR3 sequence reads: CATSGEGGNQPQHF. DNA for the CDR3: TGTGCCACCAGTGGCGAAGGGGGAAATCAGCCCCAGCATTTT. V is TRBV24-1 and J is TRBJ1-5, with a possible D match to TRBD1 (6 bases). CDR3 size: 14 residues. Germline CDR1 and CDR2: KGHDR and SFDVKD. Trimming stripped 5 bases from V and 4 bases from J, with 11 bases between.

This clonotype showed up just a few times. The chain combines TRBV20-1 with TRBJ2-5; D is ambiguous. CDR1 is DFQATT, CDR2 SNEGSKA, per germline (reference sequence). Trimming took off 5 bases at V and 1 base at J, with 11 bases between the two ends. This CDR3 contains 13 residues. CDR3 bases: TGCAGTGCTCCCGACCATCTCCAAGAGACCCAGTACTTC. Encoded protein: CSAPDHLQETQYF.

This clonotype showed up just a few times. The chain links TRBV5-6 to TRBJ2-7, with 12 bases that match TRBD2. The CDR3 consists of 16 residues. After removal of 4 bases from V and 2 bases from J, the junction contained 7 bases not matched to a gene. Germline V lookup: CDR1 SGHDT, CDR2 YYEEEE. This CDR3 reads CASSTTSGGSPYEQYF. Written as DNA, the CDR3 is TGTGCCAGCAGCACCACTAGCGGGGGGTCGCCCTACGAGCAGTACTTC.

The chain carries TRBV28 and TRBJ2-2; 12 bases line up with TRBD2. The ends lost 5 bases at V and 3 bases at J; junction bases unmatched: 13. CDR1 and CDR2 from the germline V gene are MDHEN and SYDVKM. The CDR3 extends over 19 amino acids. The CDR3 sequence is CASSTKWTSGKGHTGELFF. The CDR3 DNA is TGTGCCAGCAGTACAAAATGGACTAGCGGGAAGGGTCACACCGGGGAGCTGTTTTTT.

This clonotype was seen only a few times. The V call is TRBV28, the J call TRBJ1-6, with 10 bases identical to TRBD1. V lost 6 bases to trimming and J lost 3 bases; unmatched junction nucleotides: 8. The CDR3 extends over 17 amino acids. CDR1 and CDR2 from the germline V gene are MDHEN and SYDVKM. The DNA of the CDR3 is TGTGCCAGCAGCCAGGGGACAGGGGAGAGCTATAATTCACCCCTCCACTTT. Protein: CASSQGTGESYNSPLHF.

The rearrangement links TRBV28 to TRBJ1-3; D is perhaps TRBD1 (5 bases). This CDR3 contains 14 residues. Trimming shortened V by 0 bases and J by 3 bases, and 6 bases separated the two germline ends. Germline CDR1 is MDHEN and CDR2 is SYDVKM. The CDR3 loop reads CASSLWQGGNTIYF. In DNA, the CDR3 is TGTGCCAGCAGTTTATGGCAGGGTGGAAACACCATATATTTT.

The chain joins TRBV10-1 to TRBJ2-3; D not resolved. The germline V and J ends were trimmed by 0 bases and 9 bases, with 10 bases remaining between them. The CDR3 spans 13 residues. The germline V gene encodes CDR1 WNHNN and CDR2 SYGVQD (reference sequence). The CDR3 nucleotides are TGCGCCAGCAGTGAGTCGAAGGCCGAGACGCAGTATTTT. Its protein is CASSESKAETQYF.

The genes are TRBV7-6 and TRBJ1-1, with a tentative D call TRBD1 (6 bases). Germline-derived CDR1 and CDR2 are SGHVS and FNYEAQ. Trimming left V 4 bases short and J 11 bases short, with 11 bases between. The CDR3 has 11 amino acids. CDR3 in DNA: TGTGCCAGCAGCTCCGGACAGAGGGCTTTCTTT. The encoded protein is CASSSGQRAFF.

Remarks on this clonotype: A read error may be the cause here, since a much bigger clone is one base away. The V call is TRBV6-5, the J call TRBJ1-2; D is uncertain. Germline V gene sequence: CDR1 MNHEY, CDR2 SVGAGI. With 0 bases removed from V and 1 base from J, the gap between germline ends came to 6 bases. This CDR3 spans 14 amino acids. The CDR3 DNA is TGTGCCAGCAGTTACTCCCCGATTAACTATGGCTACACCTTC. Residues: CASSYSPINYGYTF.

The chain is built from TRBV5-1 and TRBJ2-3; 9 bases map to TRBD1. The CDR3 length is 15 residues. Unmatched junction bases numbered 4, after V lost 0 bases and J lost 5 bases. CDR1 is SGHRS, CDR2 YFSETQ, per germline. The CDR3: CASSLGDRVKDTQYF. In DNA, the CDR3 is TGCGCCAGCAGCTTGGGGGACAGGGTGAAAGATACGCAGTATTTT.

The CDR3 DNA is TGCGCCAGCAGCCAAGCACCGGGACTAGCGTACAATGAGCAGTTCTTC. This codes for CASSQAPGLAYNEQFF. The J gene is TRBJ2-1, the V gene TRBV4-1; 10 nucleotides align to TRBD2. The V gene's germline CDR1 is MGHRA and CDR2 YSYEKL. The J segment lost 4 bases and the V segment lost 1 base, leaving 4 bases of the junction unmatched. The CDR3 runs 16 residues.

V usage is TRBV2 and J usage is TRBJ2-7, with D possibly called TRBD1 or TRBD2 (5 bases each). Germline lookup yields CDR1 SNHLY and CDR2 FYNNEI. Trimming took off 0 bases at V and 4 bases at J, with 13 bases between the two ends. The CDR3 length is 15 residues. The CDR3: CASSEATGLPYEQYF. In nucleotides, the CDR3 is TGTGCCAGCAGTGAAGCCACAGGACTCCCTTACGAGCAGTACTTC. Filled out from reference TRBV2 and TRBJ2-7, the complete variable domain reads EPEVTQTPSHQVTQMGQEVILRCVPISNHLYFYWYRQILGQKVEFLVSFYNNEISEKSEIFDDQFSVERPDGSNFTLKIRSTKLEDSAMYFCASSEATGLPYEQYFGPGTRLTVT.

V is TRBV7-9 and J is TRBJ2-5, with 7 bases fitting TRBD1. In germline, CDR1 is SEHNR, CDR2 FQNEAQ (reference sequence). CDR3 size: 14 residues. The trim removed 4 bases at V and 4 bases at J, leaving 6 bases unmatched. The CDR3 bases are TGTGCCAGCAGCTCGAATCACAGGGGAGAGACCCAGTACTTC. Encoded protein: CASSSNHRGETQYF. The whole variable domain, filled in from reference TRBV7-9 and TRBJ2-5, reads DTGVSQNPRHKITKRGQNVTFRCDPISEHNRLYWYRQTLGQGPEFLTYFQNEAQLEKSRLLSDRFSAERPKGSFSTLEIQRTEQGDSAMYLCASSSNHRGETQYFGPGTRLLVL.

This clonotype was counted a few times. CDR3 sequence (DNA): TGCGCCAGCAGCACAGGGACTTCTAGACAAGAGACCCAGTACTTC. Translating gives CASSTGTSRQETQYF. This chain uses TRBV5-1 with TRBJ2-5; D may be TRBD1 or TRBD2 (6 bases each). CDR1 SGHRS and CDR2 YFSETQ come from the germline V gene. The CDR3 extends over 15 amino acids. V was pared by 4 bases and J by 2 bases, with 15 bases between.

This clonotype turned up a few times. Here the CDR3 reads CASSFRTQAEQYF. As DNA, the CDR3 is TGCGCCAGCAGCTTCCGGACGCAGGCCGAGCAGTACTTC. The V gene is TRBV5-1, the J gene TRBJ2-7; no firm D call. The CDR3 totals 13 residues. CDR1 and CDR2 (germline): SGHRS, YFSETQ. Trimming shortened V by 2 bases and J by 6 bases, and 12 bases separated the two germline ends.

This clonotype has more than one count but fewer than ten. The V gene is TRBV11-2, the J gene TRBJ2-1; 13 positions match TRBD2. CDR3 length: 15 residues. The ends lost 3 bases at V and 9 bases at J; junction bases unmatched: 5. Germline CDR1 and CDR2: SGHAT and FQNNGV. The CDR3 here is CASSFLTSGGSEQFF. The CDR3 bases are TGTGCCAGCAGCTTCTTGACTAGCGGGGGGAGTGAGCAGTTCTTC.

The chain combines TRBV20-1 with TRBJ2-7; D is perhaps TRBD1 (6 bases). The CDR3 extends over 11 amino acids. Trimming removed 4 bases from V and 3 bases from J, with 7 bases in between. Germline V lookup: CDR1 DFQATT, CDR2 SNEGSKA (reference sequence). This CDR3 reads CSATGHYEQYF. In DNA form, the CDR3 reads TGCAGTGCTACGGGACACTACGAGCAGTACTTC.

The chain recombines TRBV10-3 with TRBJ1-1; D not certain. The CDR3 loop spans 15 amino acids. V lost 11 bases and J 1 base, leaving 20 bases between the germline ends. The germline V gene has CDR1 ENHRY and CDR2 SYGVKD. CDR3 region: CAASDPTQGNTEAFF. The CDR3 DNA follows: TGTGCCGCCAGTGACCCTACTCAAGGGAACACTGAAGCTTTCTTT.

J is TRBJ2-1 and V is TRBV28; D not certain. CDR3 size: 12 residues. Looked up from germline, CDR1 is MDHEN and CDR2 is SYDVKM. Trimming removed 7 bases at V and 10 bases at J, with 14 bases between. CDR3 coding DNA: TGTGCCAGCACCCTTGGAGCCGGGGAGCAGTTCTTC. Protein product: CASTLGAGEQFF.

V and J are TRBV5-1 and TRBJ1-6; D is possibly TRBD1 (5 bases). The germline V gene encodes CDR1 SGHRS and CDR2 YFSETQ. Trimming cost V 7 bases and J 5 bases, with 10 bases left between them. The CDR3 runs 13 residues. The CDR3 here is CASRDGDNSPLHF. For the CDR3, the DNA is TGCGCCAGCCGGGACGGTGATAATTCACCCCTCCACTTT.